These 20 T cell receptor beta chains share one sample of origin, sequenced in a study of PD-L1 blockade in urothelial cancer. The table came from immunoSEQ multiplex PCR; TCRdb's copy has only in-frame clones and leaves some out. The top ten clones hold approximately 1% of a sample with 100,000 or so clones, about 91% of them seen once. The input for sequencing was PBMCs, taken around atezolizumab (anti-PD-L1) treatment. The source of these receptors is a woman at least 80 years old with urothelial cancer.

This chain uses TRBV10-3 with TRBJ1-1, with D unclear. This CDR3 spans 15 amino acids. The germline CDR1 and CDR2 sequences are ENHRY and SYGVKD. Trimming removed 2 bases from V and 1 base from J, with 11 bases in between. The CDR3 spells CAISEGGRRNTEAFF. The CDR3 nucleotides read TGTGCCATCAGTGAGGGAGGGCGGCGGAACACTGAAGCTTTCTTT.

The chain carries TRBV28 and TRBJ1-2, with 9 bases identical to TRBD1. Germline CDR1 is MDHEN and CDR2 is SYDVKM. The CDR3 is 14 amino acids. V lost 6 bases to trimming and J lost 5 bases; unmatched junction nucleotides: 7. The CDR3 loop is CASRGQGPGYGYTF. The CDR3, as DNA: TGTGCCAGCAGGGGACAGGGACCTGGGTATGGCTACACCTTC.

The gene calls are TRBV30 and TRBJ1-2, with no clear D. The CDR3 extends over 10 amino acids. CDR1 and CDR2 (germline): GTSNPN, SVGIG (reference sequence). Trimming shortened V by 5 bases and J by 7 bases, and 8 bases separated the two germline ends. For the CDR3, the DNA is TGTGCCTGGTCGGCGGTTGGCTACACCTTC. This sequence encodes CAWSAVGYTF.

This clone has a handful of counts. V usage is TRBV7-3 and J usage is TRBJ2-3, with D perhaps matching TRBD1 (5 bases). V lost 4 bases to trimming and J lost 13 bases, with 15 bases between them. Germline CDR1 reads SGHTA; CDR2 reads FQGTGA. The CDR3 covers 12 residues. The CDR3 nucleotides read TGTGCCAGCAGCTCCCCAGGGCTAGGAGAGTATTTT. The encoded protein is CASSSPGLGEYF. The variable domain in full, completed from reference TRBV7-3 and TRBJ2-3, reads GAGVSQTPSNKVTEKGKYVELRCDPISGHTALYWYRQSLGQGPEFLIYFQGTGAADDSGLPNDRFFAVRPEGSVSTLKIQRTERGDSAVYLCASSSPGLGEYFGPGTRLTVL.

This rearrangement joins TRBV19 to TRBJ2-7, with 8 bases identical to TRBD2. The germline gives CDR1 LNHDA, CDR2 SQIVND (reference sequence). The CDR3 extends over 15 amino acids. V lost 3 bases, J lost 0 bases, and 4 bases stayed unmatched. CDR3: CASSIGAGGSYEQYF. The CDR3 DNA follows: TGTGCCAGTAGTATCGGGGCGGGGGGCTCCTACGAGCAGTACTTC.

The chain joins TRBV7-5 to TRBJ2-5; the table assigns TRBD2, which was not confirmed against the DNA. TRBV7-5 is a pseudogene locus. The CDR3 loop spans 15 amino acids. The chain's CDR3 is CVRSSASGLQETQYF. The CDR3 DNA follows: TGTGTCAGAAGCTCCGCTAGCGGGCTCCAAGAGACCCAGTACTTC.

V is TRBV19 and J is TRBJ2-3; 7 bases are a match to TRBD2. CDR1 is LNHDA and CDR2 is SQIVND in the germline V gene (reference sequence). The CDR3 contains 16 residues. The trim removed 4 bases at V and 4 bases at J, leaving 11 bases unmatched. CDR3 bases: TGTGCCAGTAGTACATTTGGCGGGAGAGGTGCAGATACGCAGTATTTT. This gives the protein CASSTFGGRGADTQYF.

The chain couples TRBV11-3 to TRBJ2-7; 7 positions match TRBD1. Per the germline V gene, CDR1 is SGHNT and CDR2 is YENEEA. The CDR3 is made up of 13 amino acids. Germline trimming cut 5 bases from V and 6 bases from J; bases unmatched to any gene: 7. The CDR3 DNA reads TGTGCCAGCAGCCGGGACAGAGGGTCCGAGCAGTACTTC. Its translation: CASSRDRGSEQYF.

This chain links TRBV11-2 with TRBJ2-7; 8 positions match TRBD2. The CDR3 contains 13 residues. Germline V CDR1 and CDR2: SGHAT, FQNNGV. After removal of 5 bases from V and 8 bases from J, the junction contained 8 bases not matched to a gene. CDR3 sequence (DNA): TGTGCCAGCAGCCCGGGGGGGGGCTCAAAGCAGTACTTC. Translating it yields CASSPGGGSKQYF. Drawing the rest from reference TRBV11-2 and TRBJ2-7, the complete variable domain is EAGVAQSPRYKIIEKRQSVAFWCNPISGHATLYWYQQILGQGPKLLIQFQNNGVVDDSQLPKDRFSAERLKGVDSTLKIQPAKLEDSAVYLCASSPGGGSKQYFGPGTRLTVT.

The chain has TRBV5-1 and TRBJ1-2, with D tentatively TRBD1 (5 bases). Looked up from germline, CDR1 is SGHRS and CDR2 is YFSETQ. V dropped 0 bases and J dropped 6 bases, with 9 bases sitting between them. CDR3 size: 13 residues. The CDR3 sequence is CASSLGQGDGYTF. The CDR3 DNA sequence: TGCGCCAGCAGCTTGGGCCAAGGGGATGGCTACACCTTC.

The chain links TRBV5-5 to TRBJ2-2, with 7 bases lining up with TRBD1. The junction had 7 bases not matched to a gene; V was cut back by 4 bases and J by 1 base. The germline CDR1 and CDR2 sequences are SGHKS and YYEKEE (reference sequence). The CDR3 is 16 residues long. The CDR3 sequence: CASSPRRDRNTGELFF. CDR3 coding DNA: TGTGCCAGCAGCCCCCGACGGGACAGGAACACCGGGGAGCTGTTTTTT.

The chain couples TRBV18 to TRBJ1-1; D is possibly TRBD1 (6 bases). The CDR3 contains 12 residues. Germline V CDR1 and CDR2: KGHSH, LQKENI. V lost 6 bases, J lost 1 base, and 6 bases lay in between. CDR3 region: CASSGQNTEAFF. The DNA of the CDR3 is TGTGCCAGCTCGGGACAGAACACTGAAGCTTTCTTT.

CDR3: CASSLWGQETDTQYF. The CDR3, as DNA: TGTGCCAGCAGCCTATGGGGGCAGGAGACAGATACGCAGTATTTT. The V gene is TRBV4-2, the J gene TRBJ2-3; possibly TRBD1 for D (6 bases). The CDR3 length is 15 residues. Germline V lookup: CDR1 LGHNA, CDR2 YNFKEQ. Trimming pared 4 bases from V and 3 bases from J, leaving 14 bases between.

The rearrangement uses TRBV10-3 and TRBJ1-1, with TRBD1 as a possible D gene (5 bases). Germline-derived CDR1 and CDR2 are ENHRY and SYGVKD. The CDR3 is 15 residues long. Trimming pared 0 bases from V and 5 bases from J, leaving 13 bases between. The CDR3 sequence: CAISESGYGGTEAFF. The CDR3 nucleotides read TGTGCCATCAGTGAGTCCGGTTACGGGGGAACTGAAGCTTTCTTT.

The chain is built from TRBV7-9 and TRBJ2-7; D perhaps matches TRBD2 (6 bases). Trimming removed 3 bases from V and 6 bases from J, with 9 bases in between. This CDR3 has 12 residues. Germline-derived CDR1 and CDR2 are SEHNR and FQNEAQ (reference sequence). As DNA, the CDR3 is TGTGCCAGCAGCTTGACTAGTAGCGAGCAGTACTTC. Protein product: CASSLTSSEQYF.

This sequence joins TRBV6-5 and TRBJ2-1; D is perhaps TRBD2 (5 bases). V lost 6 bases and J 9 bases, leaving 21 bases between the germline ends. CDR1 and CDR2 (germline): MNHEY, SVGAGI. This CDR3 is 15 amino acids long. CDR3 amino acids: CASSGGREGTFEQFF. CDR3 bases: TGTGCCAGCAGCGGTGGGAGAGAGGGAACATTTGAGCAGTTCTTC.

The chain has TRBV11-3 and TRBJ2-2, with 13 bases that match TRBD2. V shed 4 bases and J 8 bases; nucleotides not matched to a gene: 7. Germline lookup yields CDR1 SGHNT and CDR2 YENEEA. The CDR3 has 16 residues. CDR3 amino acids: CASSSGLAGLSGELFF. The DNA of the CDR3 is TGTGCCAGCAGCTCGGGACTAGCGGGACTTTCAGGGGAGCTGTTTTTT.

The chain recombines TRBV7-7 with TRBJ2-1; TRBD2 matches 10 bases. Unmatched junction bases numbered 6, after V lost 5 bases and J lost 5 bases. The CDR3 is 15 residues long. Germline-derived CDR1 and CDR2 are SSHAT and FNYEAQ (reference sequence). CDR3 nucleotide sequence: TGTGCCAGCAGCCCCGGACTAGCGGTAGACAATGAGCAGTTCTTC. Its translation is CASSPGLAVDNEQFF.

The chain couples TRBV5-1 to TRBJ2-7, with 8 bases identical to TRBD1. Germline V gene data show CDR1 as SGHRS and CDR2 as YFSETQ. CDR3 size: 14 residues. J was trimmed by 5 bases and V by 3 bases; bases with no gene match: 7. DNA for the CDR3: TGCGCCAGCAGCTCTGGACAGGGAGGCAACGAGCAGTACTTC. This sequence encodes CASSSGQGGNEQYF.

The chain recombines TRBV7-9 with TRBJ1-4, with D possibly matching TRBD1 (6 bases). The CDR3 spans 14 residues. V lost 3 bases to trimming and J lost 4 bases, with 9 bases between them. Germline assignment: CDR1 SEHNR and CDR2 FQNEAQ (reference sequence). CDR3: CASSFTGFNEKLFF. The DNA of the CDR3 is TGTGCCAGCAGCTTTACAGGGTTTAATGAAAAACTGTTTTTT.